The present T cell receptor beta chain was sequenced within a study of T-cell reconstitution after alpha-beta-depleted transplantation in children. Unique molecular identifiers tagged the TCRbeta library. TCRdb fed the PCR reads into MiXCR, producing one record per CDR3 protein. The table lists about 400,000 distinct CDR3 sequences, 15% to 20% of them singletons, with approximately 29% in the top ten. Study observations and caveats: Some patients showed high day-60 TCRbeta diversity, which derived from surviving recipient T cells and thymic progenitors.

Germline assignment: CDR1 SGHVS and CDR2 FQNEAQ. This CDR3 has 16 residues. Trimming cost V 7 bases and J 5 bases; bases outside gene matches: 14. This clonotype appeared a few times. Its antigen is not identified. This TCR was recovered from a boy younger than two who had a stem cell transplant for Wiskott-Aldrich syndrome, so the T cells may come from the graft donor. Here the sequenced sample was PBMCs, mostly from graft donor cells, taken 360 days after TCRalphabeta/CD19-depleted stem cell transplant. This sequence joins TRBV7-8 and TRBJ2-1; 7 nucleotides agree with TRBD2. The CDR3 nucleotides read TGTGCCAGCAACCTAATACGGCGGGGGACGAACAATGAGCAGTTCTTC. Residues: CASNLIRRGTNNEQFF. Looking up the rest from reference TRBV7-8 and TRBJ2-1 gives the full variable domain: GAGVSQSPRYKVAKRGQDVALRCDPISGHVSLFWYQQALGQGPEFLTYFQNEAQLDKSGLPSDRFFAERPEGSVSTLKIQRTQQEDSAVYLCASNLIRRGTNNEQFFGPGTRLTVL.